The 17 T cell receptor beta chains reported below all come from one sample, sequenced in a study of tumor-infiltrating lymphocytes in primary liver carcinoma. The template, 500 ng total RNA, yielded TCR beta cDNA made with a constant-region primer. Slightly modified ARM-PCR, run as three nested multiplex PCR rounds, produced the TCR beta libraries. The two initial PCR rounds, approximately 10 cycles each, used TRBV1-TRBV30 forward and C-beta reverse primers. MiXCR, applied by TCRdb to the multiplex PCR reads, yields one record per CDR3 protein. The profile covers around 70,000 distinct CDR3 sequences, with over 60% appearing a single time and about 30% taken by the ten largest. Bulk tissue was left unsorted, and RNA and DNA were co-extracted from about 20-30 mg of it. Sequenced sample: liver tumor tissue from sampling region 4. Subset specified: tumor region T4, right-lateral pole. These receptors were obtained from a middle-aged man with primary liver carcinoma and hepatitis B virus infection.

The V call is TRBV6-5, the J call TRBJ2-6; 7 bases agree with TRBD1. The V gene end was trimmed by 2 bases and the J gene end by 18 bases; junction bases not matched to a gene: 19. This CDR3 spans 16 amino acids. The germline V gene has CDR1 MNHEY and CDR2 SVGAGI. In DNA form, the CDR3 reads TGTGCCAGCAGTTACCTAAAGGGGGCCGGGGCCAACATCCCGACTTTC. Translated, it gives CASSYLKGAGANIPTF.

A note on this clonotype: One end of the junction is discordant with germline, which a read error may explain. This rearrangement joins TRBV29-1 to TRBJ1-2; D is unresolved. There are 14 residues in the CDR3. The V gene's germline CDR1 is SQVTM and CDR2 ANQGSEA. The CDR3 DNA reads TGCAGCCTTGAAGCAGGCGGAGCGCACTATGGCTACACCTTC. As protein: CSLEAGGAHYGYTF.

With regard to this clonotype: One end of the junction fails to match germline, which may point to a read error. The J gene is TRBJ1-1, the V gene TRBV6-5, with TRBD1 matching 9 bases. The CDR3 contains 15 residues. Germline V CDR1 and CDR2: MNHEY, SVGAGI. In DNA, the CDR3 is TGTGCCAGCGGTTACGCCCGGGACAGGGCCACAAAAGCTTTCTTT. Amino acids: CASGYARDRATKAFF.

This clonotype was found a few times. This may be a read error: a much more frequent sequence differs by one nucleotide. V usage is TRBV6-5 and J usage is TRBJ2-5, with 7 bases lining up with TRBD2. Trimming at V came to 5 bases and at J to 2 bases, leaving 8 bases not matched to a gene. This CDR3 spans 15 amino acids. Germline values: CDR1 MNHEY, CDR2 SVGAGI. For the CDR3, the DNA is TGTGCCAGCAGTAAACAGGTAGCGGGTCAAGAGACCCAGTACTTC. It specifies CASSKQVAGQETQYF.

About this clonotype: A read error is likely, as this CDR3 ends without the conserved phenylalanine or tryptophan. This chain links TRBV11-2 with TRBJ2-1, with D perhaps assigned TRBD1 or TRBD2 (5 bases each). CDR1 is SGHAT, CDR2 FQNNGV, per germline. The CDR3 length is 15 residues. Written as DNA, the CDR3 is TGTGACAGTGTACTAGGGGACCTCCGGGGACATGAGCAGTTCTCC. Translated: CDSVLGDLRGHEQFS.

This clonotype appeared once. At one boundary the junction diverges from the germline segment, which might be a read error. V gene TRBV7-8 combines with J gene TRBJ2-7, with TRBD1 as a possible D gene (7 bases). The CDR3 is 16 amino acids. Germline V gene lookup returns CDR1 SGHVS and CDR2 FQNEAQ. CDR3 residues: CVSGPGAGTAIYEQYF. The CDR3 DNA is TGTGTCAGCGGCCCCGGGGCGGGGACAGCCATCTACGAGCAGTACTTC. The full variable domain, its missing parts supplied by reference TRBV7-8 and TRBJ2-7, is GAGVSQSPRYKVAKRGQDVALRCDPISGHVSLFWYQQALGQGPEFLTYFQNEAQLDKSGLPSDRFFAERPEGSVSTLKIQRTQQEDSAVYLCVSGPGAGTAIYEQYFGPGTRLTVT.

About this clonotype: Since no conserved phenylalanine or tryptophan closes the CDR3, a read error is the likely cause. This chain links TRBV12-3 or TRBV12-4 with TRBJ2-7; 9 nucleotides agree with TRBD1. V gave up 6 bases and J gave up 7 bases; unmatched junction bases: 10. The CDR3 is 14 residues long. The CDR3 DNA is TGTGCCAGCAGCACGGGACAGGGAACCCAGGAGCAGTACTTA. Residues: CASSTGQGTQEQYL.

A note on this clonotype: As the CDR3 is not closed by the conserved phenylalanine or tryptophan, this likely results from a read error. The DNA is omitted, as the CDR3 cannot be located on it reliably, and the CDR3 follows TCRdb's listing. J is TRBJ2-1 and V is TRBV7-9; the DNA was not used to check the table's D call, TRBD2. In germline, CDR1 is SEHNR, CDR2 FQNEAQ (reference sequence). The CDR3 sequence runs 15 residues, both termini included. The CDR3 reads CASSRGDFRHNEQLL.

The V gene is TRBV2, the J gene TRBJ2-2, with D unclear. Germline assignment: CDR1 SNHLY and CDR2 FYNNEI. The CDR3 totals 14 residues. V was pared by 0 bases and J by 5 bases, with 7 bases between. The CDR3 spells CASSEARRTGELFF. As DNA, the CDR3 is TGTGCCAGCAGTGAAGCAAGGCGGACCGGGGAGCTGTTTTTT.

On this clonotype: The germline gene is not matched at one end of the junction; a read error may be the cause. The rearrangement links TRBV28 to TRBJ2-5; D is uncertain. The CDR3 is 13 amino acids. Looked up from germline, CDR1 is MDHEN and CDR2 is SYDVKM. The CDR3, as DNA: TGTGCCAGCAGTATCACCGCCCGAGAGACCAAGTACTTC. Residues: CASSITARETKYF.

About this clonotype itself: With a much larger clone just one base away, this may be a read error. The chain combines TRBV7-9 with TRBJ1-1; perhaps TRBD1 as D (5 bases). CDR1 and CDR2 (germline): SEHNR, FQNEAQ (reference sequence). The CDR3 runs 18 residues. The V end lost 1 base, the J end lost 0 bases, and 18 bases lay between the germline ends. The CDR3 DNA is TGTGCCAGCAGCTTAGGGGAGCAGAAGGGGAGAATGAACACTGAAGCTTTCTTT. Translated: CASSLGEQKGRMNTEAFF.

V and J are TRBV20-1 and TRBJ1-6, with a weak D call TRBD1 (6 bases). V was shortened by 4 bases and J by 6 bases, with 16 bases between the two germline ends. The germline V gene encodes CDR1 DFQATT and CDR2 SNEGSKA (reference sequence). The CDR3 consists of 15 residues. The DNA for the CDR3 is TGCAGTGCTACCCCCGGGACACACATTAATTCACCCCTCCACTTT. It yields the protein CSATPGTHINSPLHF.

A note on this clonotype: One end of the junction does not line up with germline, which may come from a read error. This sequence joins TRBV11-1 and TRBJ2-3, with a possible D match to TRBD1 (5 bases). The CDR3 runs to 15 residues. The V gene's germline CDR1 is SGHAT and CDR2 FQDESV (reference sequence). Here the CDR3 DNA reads TGTGTCAGCAGCTTAGGAATGGGGCGCCTGGATACGCAGTATTTT. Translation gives CVSSLGMGRLDTQYF.

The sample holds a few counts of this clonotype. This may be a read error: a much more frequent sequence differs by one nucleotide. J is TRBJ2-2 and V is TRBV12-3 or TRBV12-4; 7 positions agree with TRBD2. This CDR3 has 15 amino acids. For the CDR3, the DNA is TGTGCCAGCAGCCGAAGCGGGACTGACACCAGGGAGCTGTTTTTT. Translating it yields CASSRSGTDTRELFF.

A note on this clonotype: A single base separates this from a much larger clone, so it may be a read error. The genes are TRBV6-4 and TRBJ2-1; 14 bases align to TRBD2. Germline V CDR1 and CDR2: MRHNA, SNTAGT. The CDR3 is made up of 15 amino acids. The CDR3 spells CVSSEGTSGSNEQFF. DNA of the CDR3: TGTGTCAGCAGTGAGGGGACTAGCGGGAGCAATGAGCAGTTCTTC.

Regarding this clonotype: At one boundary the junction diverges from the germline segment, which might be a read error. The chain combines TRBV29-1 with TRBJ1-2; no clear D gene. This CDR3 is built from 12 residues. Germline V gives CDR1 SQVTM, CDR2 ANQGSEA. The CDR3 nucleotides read TGCAGCGTTGAACACGAGGGCTATGGCGACGCCTTC. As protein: CSVEHEGYGDAF.

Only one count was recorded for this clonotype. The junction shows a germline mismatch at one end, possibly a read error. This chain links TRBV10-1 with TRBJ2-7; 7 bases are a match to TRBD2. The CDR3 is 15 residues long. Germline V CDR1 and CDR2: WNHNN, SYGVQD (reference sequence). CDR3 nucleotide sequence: TGCGTCAACAGTGAGAGCCTAGCGGCAGGCTACGAGCAGCACTTC. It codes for CVNSESLAAGYEQHF.